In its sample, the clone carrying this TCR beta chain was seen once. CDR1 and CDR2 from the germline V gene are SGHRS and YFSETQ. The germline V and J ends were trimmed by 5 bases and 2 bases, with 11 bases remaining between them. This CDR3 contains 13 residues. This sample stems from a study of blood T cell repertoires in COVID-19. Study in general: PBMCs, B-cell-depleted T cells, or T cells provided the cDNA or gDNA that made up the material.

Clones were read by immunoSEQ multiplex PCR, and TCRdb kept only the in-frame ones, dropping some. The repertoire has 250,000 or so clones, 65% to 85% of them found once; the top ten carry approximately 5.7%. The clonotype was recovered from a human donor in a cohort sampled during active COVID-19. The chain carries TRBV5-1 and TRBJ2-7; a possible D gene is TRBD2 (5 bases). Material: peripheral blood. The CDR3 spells CASSRAEPYEQYF. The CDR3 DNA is TGCGCCAGCAGTAGAGCGGAACCCTACGAGCAGTACTTC.